This is a list of T cell receptor beta chains from one sample in a study of vaccination and CD4 T cells after COVID-19. What these receptors recognize is not known. Using its own MiXCR run on the PCR reads, TCRdb lists one record per CDR3 protein. The sample has roughly 10,000 distinct CDR3 sequences, roughly half seen once. Sequencing used CD4+ T cells from blood, cultured in vitro. These receptors came from a human donor who had recovered from COVID-19. The CDR3 runs from the conserved cysteine through the conserved F or W. The order of the fields is D gene, V gene, CDR3 length, J gene, clone size, CDR3 protein, CDR3 DNA. D genes are given only for firm matches. Clone size is given for some rows only: seen once, a few or many times, or a class if the clone is expanded.

NA	TRBV20-1	13	TRBJ1-5	few	CSASYGQNQPQHF	TGCAGTGCTAGTTACGGACAGAATCAGCCCCAGCATTTT
TRBD2	TRBV7-2	16	TRBJ2-3	few	CASSESPRSGGYTQYF	TGTGCCAGCAGCGAATCCCCTAGGAGCGGGGGATATACGCAGTATTTT
NA	TRBV4-2	15	TRBJ2-3	NA	CASSDGGTVVDTQYF	TGTGCCAGCAGCGATGGGGGGACGGTAGTAGATACGCAGTATTTT
NA	TRBV29-1	12	TRBJ1-2	NA	CSVEGIDYGYTF	TGCAGCGTTGAAGGGATTGACTATGGCTACACCTTC
NA	TRBV9	14	TRBJ1-1	NA	CASSTHGGNTEAFF	TGTGCCAGCAGCACTCATGGAGGGAACACTGAAGCTTTCTTT
NA	TRBV6-1	14	TRBJ2-7	few	CASLGTGGYYEQYF	TGTGCCAGCCTCGGCACTGGAGGGTACTACGAGCAGTACTTC
TRBD1	TRBV15	14	TRBJ1-1	few	CATSSRQGNTEAFF	TGTGCCACCAGCAGCAGACAGGGGAACACTGAAGCTTTCTTT
NA	TRBV19	11	TRBJ2-2	few	CASRWGGELFF	TGTGCCAGCCGGTGGGGCGGGGAGCTGTTTTTT
NA	TRBV5-4	15	TRBJ2-3	few	CASSLPTSATDTQYF	TGTGCCAGCAGCCTACCCACCTCAGCCACAGATACGCAGTATTTT
NA	TRBV19	14	TRBJ2-3	NA	CASSPGTSRDTQYF	TGTGCCAGTAGTCCCGGGACTTCTAGAGATACGCAGTATTTT
TRBD1	TRBV20-1	16	TRBJ1-1	NA	CSARWDSKQKNTEAFF	TGCAGTGCTAGATGGGACAGCAAGCAGAAGAACACTGAAGCTTTCTTT
NA	TRBV12-3/TRBV12-4	12	TRBJ1-2	few	CASSPRSYGYTF	TGTGCCAGCAGTCCCAGGAGCTATGGCTACACCTTC
NA	TRBV7-9	15	TRBJ2-2	few	CASSLTGFNTGELFF	TGTGCCAGCAGCTTAACAGGGTTTAACACCGGGGAGCTGTTTTTT
NA	TRBV2	14	TRBJ1-2	NA	CAGRRGSVNYGYTF	TGTGCCGGCAGGCGGGGTAGTGTTAACTATGGCTACACCTTC
TRBD2	TRBV2	13	TRBJ2-2	NA	CASKRGGSGELFF	TGTGCCAGCAAGCGGGGGGGCTCCGGGGAGCTGTTTTTT
NA	TRBV2	14	TRBJ1-3	few	CASRELHSGNTIYF	TGTGCCAGCAGAGAACTCCACTCTGGAAACACCATATATTTT
NA	TRBV3-1	14	TRBJ1-1	NA	CASSPPGMNTEAFF	TGTGCCAGCTCACCGCCCGGGATGAACACTGAAGCTTTCTTT
NA	TRBV2	12	TRBJ1-2	NA	CASRGGPYGYTF	TGTGCCAGCAGAGGAGGGCCGTATGGCTACACCTTC
TRBD1	TRBV5-4	17	TRBJ2-6	NA	CASSYRWTGSGANVLTF	TGTGCCAGCAGCTACCGATGGACAGGCTCTGGGGCCAACGTCCTGACTTTC
NA	TRBV21-1	16	TRBJ1-1	NA	CASSKGDRGRFTEAFF	TGTGCCAGCAGCAAAGGGGACAGGGGAAGGTTCACTGAAGCTTTCTTT
NA	TRBV10-3	15	TRBJ2-2	NA	CTISWAESNTGELFF	TGTACCATCAGTTGGGCGGAATCGAACACCGGGGAGCTGTTTTTT
NA	TRBV6-5	13	TRBJ2-2	few	CASSYSLIGELFF	TGTGCCAGCAGTTACTCGCTTATCGGGGAGCTGTTTTTT
TRBD2	TRBV27	19	TRBJ2-3	few	CASSLLAGGPYLSTDTQYF	TGTGCCAGCAGTCTGCTAGCGGGGGGGCCATATTTATCCACAGATACGCAGTATTTT
TRBD1	TRBV6-1	13	TRBJ1-2	NA	CASGAGTAYGYTF	TGTGCCAGCGGTGCCGGGACAGCGTATGGCTACACCTTC
NA	TRBV20-1	12	TRBJ1-3	few	CSAGEGTNTIYF	TGCAGTGCTGGGGAGGGGACAAACACCATATATTTT
TRBD1	TRBV11-3	16	TRBJ1-1	NA	CASSLQGFTKNTEAFF	TGTGCCAGCAGCCTACAGGGGTTCACAAAGAACACTGAAGCTTTCTTT
NA	TRBV11-2	14	TRBJ2-2	few	CASSLVGGTGELFF	TGTGCCAGCAGCTTAGTTGGGGGCACCGGGGAGCTGTTTTTT
NA	TRBV27	15	TRBJ1-1	NA	CASSPPGIVDTEAFF	TGTGCCAGCAGTCCCCCGGGGATAGTGGACACTGAAGCTTTCTTT
TRBD2	TRBV5-4	16	TRBJ2-3	NA	CASSLVGTSGTDTQYF	TGTGCCAGCAGCTTGGTTGGGACTAGCGGAACAGATACGCAGTATTTT
NA	TRBV5-1	13	TRBJ1-2	NA	CASSPLGGHGYTF	TGCGCCAGCAGCCCGCTGGGGGGGCATGGCTACACCTTC
TRBD1	TRBV6-1	13	TRBJ1-2	large	CASKRDSINGYTF	TGTGCCAGCAAACGGGACAGCATCAATGGCTACACCTTC
TRBD1	TRBV20-1	15	TRBJ1-6	NA	CSASRTGLTNSPLHF	TGCAGTGCTAGCAGGACAGGGCTGACGAATTCACCCCTCCACTTT
TRBD2	TRBV6-1	17	TRBJ2-3	NA	CASRTRLAGAYTDTQYF	TGTGCCAGCAGAACGAGACTAGCGGGGGCTTACACAGATACGCAGTATTTT
NA	TRBV5-5	13	TRBJ1-4	NA	CASSLATNEKLFF	TGTGCCAGCAGCTTGGCCACTAATGAAAAACTGTTTTTT
NA	TRBV7-9	17	TRBJ2-1	NA	CASSLATRARRYNEQFF	TGTGCCAGCAGCTTAGCGACGAGGGCCCGTCGATACAATGAGCAGTTCTTC
TRBD1	TRBV10-3	13	TRBJ1-5	NA	CANQQGSNQPQHF	TGTGCCAACCAACAGGGGAGCAATCAGCCCCAGCATTTT
TRBD2	TRBV5-1	17	TRBJ2-3	NA	CASSWPLAGGSTDTQYF	TGCGCCAGCAGCTGGCCACTAGCGGGGGGAAGCACAGATACGCAGTATTTT
TRBD2	TRBV2	16	TRBJ2-3	NA	CASSPGTSGPTDTQYF	TGTGCCAGCAGTCCCGGGACTAGCGGCCCCACAGATACGCAGTATTTT
NA	TRBV10-3	17	TRBJ1-5	few	CASSYPSPGTSNQPQHF	TGTGCCAGCAGTTACCCGTCCCCCGGGACCTCTAATCAGCCCCAGCATTTT
TRBD1	TRBV30	15	TRBJ1-3	NA	CAWSYRDRDGNTIYF	TGTGCCTGGAGCTACCGGGACAGGGATGGAAACACCATATATTTT
TRBD1	TRBV10-3	15	TRBJ1-4	NA	CAISEVPGQGSKLFF	TGTGCCATCAGTGAGGTCCCAGGACAGGGGTCAAAACTGTTTTTT
NA	TRBV5-4	16	TRBJ1-6	NA	CASSLMGTGDATPLHF	TGTGCCAGCAGCTTGATGGGCACGGGGGATGCGACACCCCTCCACTTT
TRBD2	TRBV15	18	TRBJ2-3	NA	CATSPPSGGFGSTDTQYF	TGTGCCACCAGCCCTCCTAGCGGGGGATTTGGTAGCACAGATACGCAGTATTTT